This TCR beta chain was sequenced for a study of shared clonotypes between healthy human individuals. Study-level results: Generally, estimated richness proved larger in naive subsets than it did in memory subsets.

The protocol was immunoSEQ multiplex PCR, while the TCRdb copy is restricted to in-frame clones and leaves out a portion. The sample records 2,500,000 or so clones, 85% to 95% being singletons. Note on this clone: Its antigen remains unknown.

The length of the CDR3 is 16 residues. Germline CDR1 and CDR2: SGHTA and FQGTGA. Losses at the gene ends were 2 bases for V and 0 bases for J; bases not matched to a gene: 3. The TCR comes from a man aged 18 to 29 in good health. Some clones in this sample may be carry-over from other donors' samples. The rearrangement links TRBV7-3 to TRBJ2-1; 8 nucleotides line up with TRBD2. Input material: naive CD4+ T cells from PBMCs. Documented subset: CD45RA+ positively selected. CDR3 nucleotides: TGTGCCAGCAGCTTAGCGGGAGGAACCTCCTACAATGAGCAGTTCTTC. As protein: CASSLAGGTSYNEQFF.